The text below deals with one T cell receptor beta chain. Its antigen remains unknown. The data belong to a study of T cells expressing NK-cell markers. Study-wide background: Seven sequenced donors out of eight were HCMV-seropositive, one seronegative.

Overall study findings and caveats: Several of the donors also had these clonotypes leading their CD3+CD56-NKG2C+ fraction. It was still unclear whether expanded NKG2C+ T cell clones were HCMV specific.

The CDR3 runs to 14 residues. Germline CDR1 SGHDT, CDR2 YYEEEE. TCR beta cDNA was generated via 5'RACE template switching incorporating UMIs. TCRdb reprocessed the 5' RACE reads, with one entry per CDR3 protein and no DNA. The specimen's table records 450,000 to 600,000 distinct CDR3 sequences. The clonotype comes from a man younger than 35 in good health. Sequenced input: blood T cells: a sorted CD56 or NKG2C T cell subset, CD4+ or CD8+ T cells, or bulk PBMC T cells (not recorded which). This chain links TRBV5-6 with TRBJ1-5; TCRdb's D call of TRBD1 is untestable without DNA. Here the CDR3 reads CASSPATGAQPQHF.